This entry is about one T cell receptor beta chain. It lacks a known antigen. Base qualities are missing; no much larger clone stands one base away. The cohort was made up of 650 to 700 healthy bone marrow donors. All cohort members were sampled while nominally healthy, although unrecorded immune exposures were likely present. The donor was CMV seronegative and was included in the group of hundreds of seronegative cohort members. Each donor provided a peripheral blood sample, and peripheral blood mononuclear cells were used for TCR beta sequencing. The Qiagen DNeasy Blood Extraction Kit was used to extract genomic DNA from the blood cell samples. Taken from cysteine to phenylalanine, the CDR3 has 17 residues. Only the CDR3 region is kept as DNA, spanning 51 bases read in frame from base 1. From a lookup of the germline V gene, CDR1 and CDR2 are SGHDN and FVKESK. Trimming costs V 2 bases and J 2 bases, and their ends lie 19 bases apart.

The protocol used for the library was the immunoSEQ multiplex PCR assay. For the multiplex PCR, a mixture combining 60 forward primers for TCR Vbeta segments and 13 reverse primers for TCR Jbeta segments was used. Amplification of the CDR3 region of rearranged TCR beta genes was performed with a multiplex PCR assay on genomic DNA. The amplified TCR beta libraries were sequenced on the Illumina HiSeq System as 87-base-pair reads. Turning to the authors' computational methods: A later analysis counted some 74 million unique TCR beta chains across the approximately 700 repertoires, and roughly 9.9 million of these chains were shared by at least two donors. Raw reads were error-corrected and collapsed into unique sequences with a nearest-neighbor algorithm that merged closely related sequences to remove PCR and sequencing errors. To assign V, D and J gene segments, CDR3 sequences were aligned to IMGT reference sequences. Each retained sequence needed at least a six-nucleotide match to both a V gene segment and a J gene segment. A rearrangement counted as productive if the CDR3 had no stop codons and remained in frame with V and J, and every other rearrangement counted as non-productive. Following IMGT convention, CDR3 was defined as the stretch from the second conserved V-encoded cysteine to the conserved J-encoded phenylalanine. Sequences without an unambiguous match to a single V gene segment were excluded from the earlier analysis of 450 to 650 of the donors. In an earlier analysis of 450 to 750 of the donors, a V segment was called functional when productive rearrangements were above 56.7%, and segregating when the standard deviation between donors exceeded 5%. A statistical classification framework was built for diagnosing cytomegalovirus status from the catalog of TCR beta chain sequences. A later analysis assigned V and J genes by comparing TCR nucleotide sequences with IMGT/GENE-DB human TR gene sequences. In a later analysis, CDR3 sequences and most-parsimonious VDJ recombination scenarios were assigned using the TCRdist pipeline. A later analysis defined each TCR beta chain by its CDR3 amino acid sequence plus V-gene family, and excluded reads lacking a unique V-gene family. In a later analysis, approximately 590 highly shared, low-generation-probability nucleotide sequences were removed to address suspected cross-contamination and a sequencing artifact. For each public chain, a later analysis derived a clonal expansion index from normalized ranks of inferred template counts within each repertoire. Generation probabilities in a later analysis came from a VDJ recombination model fitted to out-of-frame rearrangements, and those results were checked against IGoR. Hypergeometric tests were used in a later analysis to score TCR-TCR, TCR-HLA and TCR-CMV co-occurrence, with a repertoire-size bias correction applied to the TCR pairs. In a later analysis, false discovery rates were estimated by permuting HLA or CMV assignments 20 times. A later analysis grouped co-occurring TCRs with DBSCAN, adding TCRdist sequence similarity when clustering within HLA-allele-positive subsets. Repertoires with fewer than 30,000 or more than 120,000 public chains, plus five repertoires with anomalous nucleotide sharing, were excluded from co-occurrence clustering. TCRdb stores this immuneACCESS table with in-frame sequences only. Part of the clones is absent; in the studies checked, under half of the shortfall reflects unresolved V genes, and no reason is known for the rest. That table gives V, J and clone size, and the DNA gave D and trimming. The sample profile shows 130,000 or so clones; approximately 70% of them were found once. Together, the top ten hold about 1.6% of the sample.

This entry comes from a study of cytomegalovirus exposure and HLA in healthy donors (TCRdb year 2017). Some background on the complete study: An earlier analysis of a few hundred of the donors reported under 300 Gb of sequence data and around 120 million unique TCR beta sequences obtained from approximately 180 million T cells. Of the approximately 370 genotyped donors, over 80% were placed in the genetic ancestry cluster associated with self-reported Caucasian donors. Donor age, sex, ethnicity and CMV serostatus were compiled alongside the repertoire data. High-throughput TCR immunosequencing, statistical association of individual TCRs with disease status, and machine learning were combined to predict cytomegalovirus infection status. Among some 410 genotyped donors of the cohort, an average of roughly 230,000 unique TCR beta nucleotide sequences was sequenced per donor, of which about 19% were non-productive. The study aimed to test whether signatures of past pathogen exposure could be identified by cataloging public T cell receptors. A later analysis re-examined previously published TCR beta repertoires from about 670 donors and added high-resolution HLA genotyping to investigate patterns of TCR occurrence. Because of strong linkage in the cohort, roughly five DR-DQ haplotypes were treated as single units for association and clustering. Rather than drawing on any new phenotypic data, the later analysis identified candidate immune exposures from TCR beta sequences and the way those sequences occurred across donors. Approximately 310 gigabases of sequencing data and around 80 million unique TCR sequences made up an early release that covered roughly 670 HLA-typed donors. The study profiled the T cell repertoires of 666 subjects by immunosequencing and related them to cytomegalovirus serostatus. Along with the 666-subject first cohort, a separate validation cohort of 120 different subjects was used. The number of donors typed differed by locus, with about 629-630 for A, B, C, DRB1 and DQB1, roughly 520 for DQA1, 600 to 610 for DPA1, and approximately 470 for DPB1. A later genetic analysis took genome-wide SNP genotypes for about three fifths of the 666 donors and used that subset as a discovery cohort. Class I and class II HLA loci were covered by the typing at four-digit resolution. In an earlier analysis of a few hundred of the donors, high-throughput TCR beta sequencing was used to judge whether each TCR beta V gene segment behaved as functional or pseudogenic. Every repertoire in the discovery cohort had been generated on one and the same sequencing platform. On the study overall, not on this receptor specifically: Linkage disequilibrium might explain the correlated functional status among segregating V segments, but an unknown experimental factor could not be excluded. For the cohort, immune exposure information was limited to CMV serostatus. The earlier analysis of approximately 560 of the donors excluded 15 to 20 rarely observed V segments, including chromosome 9 orphons, because counts were too low. In a later analysis, HLA-associated TCR beta chains showed more clonal expansion and lower generation probabilities than non-associated chains that were equally common. Strong co-occurrence of HLA alleles, especially DR and DQ, made assigning TCR associations to individual alleles difficult. A few of the identified cytomegalovirus-associated TCR beta chains were confirmed in vitro to be specific for cytomegalovirus antigens. The study listed 150 to 200 TCR beta chains as associated with cytomegalovirus. Only TCR beta chains were sequenced in this cohort, and the absence of alpha or paired-chain data limited detectable features. The classifier was reported to diagnose cytomegalovirus status with high specificity and sensitivity in both the original and validation cohorts. A later genetic analysis reported fewer N-insertions in productive TCRs among donors in an Asian-associated ancestry cluster than the roughly 670-donor mean. Some IMGT-functional V segments, including TRBV6-2 and TRBV6-3, could not be told apart with the 87-base-pair reads, so those segments were excluded. In a later analysis, the rate of TCR association differed among HLA loci, with DRB1 alleles having the most associated TCRs and HLA-C alleles having the fewest. The presence/absence analyses assumed that sequencing depth was roughly uniform across donors, and that assumption may not be true. Specific HLA alleles were associated with 15,000 to 20,000 TCR beta sequences at a false discovery rate of 0.05 in a later analysis. Broadly in line with IMGT annotations, most TCR beta V segments showed up in productive rearrangements about 87% or about 30% of the time in an earlier analysis of approximately 640 of the donors. The sequencing pipeline was judged likely to have produced a cluster of highly shared sequence variants as a technical artifact. According to a later analysis, most CMV-associated TCR beta chains appeared to be HLA-restricted, and the HLA associations seemed to be driven largely by CMV exposure. HLA typing was unavailable for some donors at each locus, so association tests used only the typed subset. V-gene and J-gene trimming of TCR beta chains was associated with a missense DCLRE1C variant in a later genetic analysis, and the association was replicated in an independent cohort. According to a later analysis, parvovirus B19, influenza, CMV and Epstein-Barr virus appeared linked to several top co-occurrence clusters. The authors suggested that the approach could potentially be extended to other disease states and immunological phenotypes. While some public TCRs were present in many individuals, most TCR sequences turned up only very rarely across donors. A further reported finding was that TCR beta sequences accurately predicted the HLA-A and HLA-B alleles for most subjects in the first cohort.

This chain is built from TRBV14 and TRBJ2-7; the D gene is not confidently resolved. Sequenced input: PBMCs. This receptor was identified in a man between 18 and 29 years old in good health and CMV-seronegative. This receptor carries the CDR3 CASSQLGDVSRPYEQYF. The DNA sequence is TGTGCCAGCAGCCAATTGGGCGACGTAAGTCGCCCCTACGAGCAGTACTTC.